The 7 T cell receptor beta chains in this list originate from one sample, sequenced in a study of tissue T cells after allogeneic stem cell transplantation. Time point described: mouse harvest day 7 after allogeneic transplant. Each mouse received 10^7 T-cell-depleted marrow cells plus 10^6 splenic CD5+ T cells by tail vein. The assay was immunoSEQ multiplex PCR, and TCRdb's table has in-frame clones only and misses some. The table has thousands of clones, roughly half seen once; the top ten hold 3.5% to 4%. The material sequenced was gut tissue. Receptors were obtained from a female BALB/c mouse given C57BL/6 T cells with graft-versus-host disease after an allogeneic hematopoietic cell transplant.

To note about this clone: These gene names are mouse names. The CDR3 end is not reached by the read, which stops 1 residue before it; the germline J gene fills it in. The chain carries TRBV3 and TRBJ2-3, with 9 bases matching TRBD1. V dropped 5 bases and J dropped 1; count of bases not matched to a gene: 1. The CDR3 totals 14 residues. Per germline, CDR1 SNHLY and CDR2 FYNGKV (reference sequence). Partial CDR3 DNA: TGTGCCAGCAGCGGGGACAGGGGTGCAGAAACGCTGTAT. Its protein is CASSGDRGAETLY. The entire CDR3 protein is CASSGDRGAETLYF.

Remarks on this clone: Gene names are mouse gene names. Coverage ceases 1 residue before the CDR3 finishes, and the germline J gene fills in the end. The chain combines TRBV26 with TRBJ2-4; D is possibly TRBD1 or TRBD2 (5 bases each). Per the germline V gene, CDR1 is KGHPV and CDR2 is FQNQEV (reference sequence). This CDR3 is 14 amino acids long. Trimming removed 2 bases from V and 1 base from J, with 7 bases in between. The covered CDR3 bases are TGTGCCAGCAGTCTGGGGGGAGGTCAAAACACCTTGTAC. It codes for CASSLGGGQNTLY. The CDR3 in its entirety is CASSLGGGQNTLYF. Using reference TRBV26 and TRBJ2-4 for the parts outside the CDR3, the full variable domain is NSKVIQTPRYLVKGQGQKAKMRCIPEKGHPVVFWYQQNKNNEFKFLINFQNQEVLQQIDMTEKRFSAECPSNSPCSLEIQSSEAGDSALYLCASSLGGGQNTLYFGAGTRLSVL.

Comments on this clone: Germline and genes: mouse. The chain's CDR3 is CASSSLLGGSYEQYF. The CDR3 DNA, read in part, is TGTGCCAGCAGCTCCCTACTGGGGGGGTCCTATGAACAGTAC. The chain combines TRBV3 with TRBJ2-7; 10 bases match TRBD2. The DNA ends 1 residue before the CDR3 does, and the rest of the CDR3 is filled in from the germline J gene. The J segment lost 1 base and the V segment lost 4 bases, leaving 4 bases of the junction unmatched. The V gene's germline CDR1 is SNHLY and CDR2 FYNGKV (reference sequence). CDR3 length: 15 amino acids.

This clone has only a few counts. Here the gene names and germline are mouse. Partial CDR3 DNA: TGTGCCAGCAGCAGGACAACGAATTCTGGAAATACGCTCTAT. Its translation: CASSRTTNSGNTLY. The complete CDR3 protein is CASSRTTNSGNTLYF. The chain has TRBV2 and TRBJ1-3; perhaps TRBD1 as D (5 bases). With the read ending 1 residue before the CDR3 end, the germline J gene is used to fill in that end. Trimming stripped 5 bases from V and 0 bases from J, with 11 bases between. Per germline, CDR1 LGHNA and CDR2 YSYQKL. The CDR3 is 15 amino acids.

A note on this clone: Here the gene names and germline are mouse. From the germline J gene comes the end of the CDR3, since the read stops 1 residue before it. This chain joins TRBV15 and TRBJ1-4, with TRBD1 matching 9 bases. Germline CDR1 reads SGHND; CDR2 reads FRSKSL. V gave up 6 bases and J gave up 4 bases; unmatched junction bases: 3. The CDR3 covers 14 residues. CDR3 DNA, as far as it was read: TGTGCCAGCAGCCGACAGGGGGGCAACGAAAGATTATTT. Translated, it gives CASSRQGGNERLF. The whole CDR3 reads CASSRQGGNERLFF.

Notes on this clone: The germline and genes are mouse ones. The read terminates 1 residue ahead of where the CDR3 ends, so the germline J gene completes it. This chain links TRBV3 with TRBJ2-5, with 7 bases matching TRBD1. V shed 5 bases and J 5 bases; nucleotides not matched to a gene: 7. The germline CDR1 and CDR2 sequences are SNHLY and FYNGKV (reference sequence). CDR3 length equals 14 residues. The CDR3 protein is CASSQTGRGDTQYF. The sequenced part of the CDR3 DNA is TGTGCCAGCAGCCAGACAGGGAGAGGAGACACCCAGTAC.

On this clone: All gene names here are mouse names. The read is 1 residue too short to cover the CDR3 end, so that end is filled in from the germline J gene. The gene calls are TRBV3 and TRBJ2-1, with 7 nucleotides matching TRBD1. In germline, CDR1 is SNHLY, CDR2 FYNGKV (reference sequence). This CDR3 region has 14 residues. Trimming at V came to 5 bases and at J to 1 base, leaving 2 bases not matched to a gene. CDR3 sequence: CASSQTGNYAEQFF. The CDR3 DNA, read in part, is TGTGCCAGCAGCCAGACAGGGAACTATGCTGAGCAGTTC.